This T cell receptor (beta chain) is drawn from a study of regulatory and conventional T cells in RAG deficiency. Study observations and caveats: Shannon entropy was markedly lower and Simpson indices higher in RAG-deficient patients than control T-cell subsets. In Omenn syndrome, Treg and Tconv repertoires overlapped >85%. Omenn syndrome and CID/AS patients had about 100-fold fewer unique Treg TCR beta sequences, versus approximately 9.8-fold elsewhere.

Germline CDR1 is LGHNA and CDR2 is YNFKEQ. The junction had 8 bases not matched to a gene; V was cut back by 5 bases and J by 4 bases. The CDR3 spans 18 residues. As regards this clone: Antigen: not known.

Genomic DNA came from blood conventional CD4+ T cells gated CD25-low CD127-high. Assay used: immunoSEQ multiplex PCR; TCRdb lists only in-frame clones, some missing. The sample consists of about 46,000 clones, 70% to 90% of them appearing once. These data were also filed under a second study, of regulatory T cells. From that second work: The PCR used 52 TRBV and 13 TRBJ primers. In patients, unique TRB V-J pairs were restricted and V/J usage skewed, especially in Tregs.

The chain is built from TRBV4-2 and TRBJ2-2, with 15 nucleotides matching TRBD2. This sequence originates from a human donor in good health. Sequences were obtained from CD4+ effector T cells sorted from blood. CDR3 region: CASSSGLAGGAGTGELFF. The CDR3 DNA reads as TGTGCCAGCAGCAGCGGACTAGCGGGAGGGGCTGGCACCGGGGAGCTGTTTTTT.